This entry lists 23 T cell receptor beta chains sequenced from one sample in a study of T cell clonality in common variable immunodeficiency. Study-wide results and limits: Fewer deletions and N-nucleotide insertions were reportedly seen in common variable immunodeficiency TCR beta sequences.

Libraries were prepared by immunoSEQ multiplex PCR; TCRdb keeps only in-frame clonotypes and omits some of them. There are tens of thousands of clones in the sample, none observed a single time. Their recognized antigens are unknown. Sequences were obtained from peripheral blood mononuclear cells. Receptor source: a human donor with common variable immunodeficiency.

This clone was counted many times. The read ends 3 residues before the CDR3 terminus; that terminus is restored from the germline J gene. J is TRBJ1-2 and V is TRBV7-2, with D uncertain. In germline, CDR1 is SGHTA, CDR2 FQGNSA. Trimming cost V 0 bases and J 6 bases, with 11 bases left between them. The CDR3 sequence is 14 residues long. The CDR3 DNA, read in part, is TGTGCCAGCAGCTTAGCGCTCAGGTCCCATGGC. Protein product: CASSLALRSHG. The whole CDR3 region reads CASSLALRSHGYTF.

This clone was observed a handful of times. The covered CDR3 bases are TGTGCCAGCAGCCAAGGGGGAAGTGGC. Translated: CASSQGGSG. The complete CDR3 reads CASSQGGSGYTF. The chain employs TRBV5-6 and TRBJ1-2; TRBD1 is a possible D gene (6 bases). The DNA ends 3 residues before the CDR3 does, and the rest of the CDR3 is filled in from the germline J gene. The CDR3 runs to 12 residues. The germline gives CDR1 SGHDT, CDR2 YYEEEE. V was trimmed by 4 bases and J by 7 bases, leaving 11 bases between them.

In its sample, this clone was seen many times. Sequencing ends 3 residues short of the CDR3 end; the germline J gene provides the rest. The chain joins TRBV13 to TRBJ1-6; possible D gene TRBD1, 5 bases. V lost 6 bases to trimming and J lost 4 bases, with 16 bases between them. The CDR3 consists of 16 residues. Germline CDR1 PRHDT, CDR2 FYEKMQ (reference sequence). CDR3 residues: CASRPTGDGYNSPLHF. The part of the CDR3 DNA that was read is TGTGCCAGCAGACCGACGGGGGACGGGTATAATTCACCC. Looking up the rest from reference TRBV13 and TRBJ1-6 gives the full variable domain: AAGVIQSPRHLIKEKRETATLKCYPIPRHDTVYWYQQGPGQDPQFLISFYEKMQSDKGSIPDRFSAQQFSDYHSELNMSSLELGDSALYFCASRPTGDGYNSPLHFGNGTRLTVT.

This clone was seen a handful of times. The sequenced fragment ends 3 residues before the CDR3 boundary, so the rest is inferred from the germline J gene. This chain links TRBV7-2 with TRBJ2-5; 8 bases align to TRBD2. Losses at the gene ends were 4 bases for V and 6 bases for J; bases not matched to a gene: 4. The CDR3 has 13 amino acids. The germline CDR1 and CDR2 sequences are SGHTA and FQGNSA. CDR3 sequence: CASSWRGVQTQYF. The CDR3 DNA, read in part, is TGTGCCAGCAGCTGGCGGGGGGTCCAGACC. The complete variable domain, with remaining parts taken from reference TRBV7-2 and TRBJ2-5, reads GAGVSQSPSNKVTEKGKDVELRCDPISGHTALYWYRQSLGQGLEFLIYFQGNSAPDKSGLPSDRFSAERTGGSVSTLTIQRTQQEDSAVYLCASSWRGVQTQYFGPGTRLLVL.

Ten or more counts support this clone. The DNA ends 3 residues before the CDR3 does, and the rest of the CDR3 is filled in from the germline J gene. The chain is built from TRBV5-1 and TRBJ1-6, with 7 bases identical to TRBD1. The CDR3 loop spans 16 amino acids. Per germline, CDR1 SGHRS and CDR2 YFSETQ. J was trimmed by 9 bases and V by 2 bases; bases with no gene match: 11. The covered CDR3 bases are TGCGCCAGCAGCTTTGGCCCTACAGGGGACGGTTCACCC. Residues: CASSFGPTGDGSP. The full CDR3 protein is CASSFGPTGDGSPLHF.

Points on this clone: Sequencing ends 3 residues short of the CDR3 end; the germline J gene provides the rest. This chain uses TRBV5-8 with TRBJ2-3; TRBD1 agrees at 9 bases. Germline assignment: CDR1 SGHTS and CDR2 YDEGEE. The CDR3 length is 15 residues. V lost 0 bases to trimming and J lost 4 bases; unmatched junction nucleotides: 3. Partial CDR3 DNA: TGTGCCAGCAGCTTGGTCGGGACAGGGTCAGATACG. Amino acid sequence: CASSLVGTGSDT. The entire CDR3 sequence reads CASSLVGTGSDTQYF.

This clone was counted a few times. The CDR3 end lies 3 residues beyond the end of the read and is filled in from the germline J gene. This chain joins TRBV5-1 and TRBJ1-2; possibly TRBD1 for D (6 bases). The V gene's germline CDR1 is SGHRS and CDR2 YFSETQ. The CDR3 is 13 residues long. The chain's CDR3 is CASRGGSAWGYTF. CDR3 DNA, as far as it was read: TGCGCCAGCAGAGGGGGTTCCGCCTGGGGC.

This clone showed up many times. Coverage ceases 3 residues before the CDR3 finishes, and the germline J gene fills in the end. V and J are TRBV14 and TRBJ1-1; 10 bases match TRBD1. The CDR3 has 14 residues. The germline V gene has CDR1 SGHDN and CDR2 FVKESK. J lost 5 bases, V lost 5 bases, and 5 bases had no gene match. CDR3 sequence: CASSTRTGGTEAFF. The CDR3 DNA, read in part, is TGTGCCAGCAGCACACGGACAGGGGGAACTGAA.

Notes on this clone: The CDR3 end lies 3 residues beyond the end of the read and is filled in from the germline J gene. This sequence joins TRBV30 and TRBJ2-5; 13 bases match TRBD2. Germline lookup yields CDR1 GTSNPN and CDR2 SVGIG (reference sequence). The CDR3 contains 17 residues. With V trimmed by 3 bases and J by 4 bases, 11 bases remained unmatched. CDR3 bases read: TGTGCCTGGAGCCGGGGACTAGCGGGGAGTATCGGAGAGACC. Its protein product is CAWSRGLAGSIGET. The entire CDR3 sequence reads CAWSRGLAGSIGETQYF.

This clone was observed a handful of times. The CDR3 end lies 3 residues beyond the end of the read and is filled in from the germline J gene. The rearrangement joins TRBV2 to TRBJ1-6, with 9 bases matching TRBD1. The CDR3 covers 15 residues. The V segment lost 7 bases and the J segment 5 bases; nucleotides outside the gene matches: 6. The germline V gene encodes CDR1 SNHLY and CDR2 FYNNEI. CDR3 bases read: TGTGCCAGCACTCGGACAGGGGCAAATAATTCACCC. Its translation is CASTRTGANNSP. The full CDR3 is CASTRTGANNSPLHF.

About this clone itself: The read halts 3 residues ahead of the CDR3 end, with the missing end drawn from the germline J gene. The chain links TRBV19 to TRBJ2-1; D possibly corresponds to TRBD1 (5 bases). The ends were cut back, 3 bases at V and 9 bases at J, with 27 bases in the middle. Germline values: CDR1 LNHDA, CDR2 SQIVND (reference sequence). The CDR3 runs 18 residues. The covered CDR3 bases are TGTGCCAGTAGTATCAAGGCAGGGTCGGAAATTTCGGCCCTTGAG. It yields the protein CASSIKAGSEISALE. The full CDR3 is CASSIKAGSEISALEQFF.

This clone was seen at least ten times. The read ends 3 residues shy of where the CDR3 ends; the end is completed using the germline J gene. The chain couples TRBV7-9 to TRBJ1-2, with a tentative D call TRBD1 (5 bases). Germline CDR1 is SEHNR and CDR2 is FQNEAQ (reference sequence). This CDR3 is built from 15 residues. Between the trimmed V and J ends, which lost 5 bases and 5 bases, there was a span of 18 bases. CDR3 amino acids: CASSPPRMGGYGYTF. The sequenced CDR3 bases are TGTGCCAGCAGCCCCCCTAGGATGGGGGGATATGGC.

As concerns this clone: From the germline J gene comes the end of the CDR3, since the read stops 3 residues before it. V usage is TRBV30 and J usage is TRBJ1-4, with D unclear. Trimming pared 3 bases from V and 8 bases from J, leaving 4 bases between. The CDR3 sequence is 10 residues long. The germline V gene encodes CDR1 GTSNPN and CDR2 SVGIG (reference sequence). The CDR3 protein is CAWRGEKLFF. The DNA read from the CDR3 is TGTGCCTGGAGAGGGGAAAAA.

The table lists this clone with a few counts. CDR3 region: CASSPDRGGHNEQFF. The part of the CDR3 DNA that was read is TGTGCCAGCAGTCCGGACAGGGGGGGCCACAATGAG. The rearrangement joins TRBV7-2 to TRBJ2-1, with TRBD1 identical over 10 bases. The CDR3 end falls 3 residues outside the read, so it is completed with the germline J gene. V shed 6 bases and J 5 bases; nucleotides not matched to a gene: 7. The CDR3 sequence is 15 residues long. Looked up from germline, CDR1 is SGHTA and CDR2 is FQGNSA.

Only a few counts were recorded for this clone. The part of the CDR3 DNA that was read is TGTGCCAGTAGTGACCGACAGGAGACGGATGAAAAA. This gives the protein CASSDRQETDEK. From start to end, the CDR3 is CASSDRQETDEKLFF. V and J are TRBV19 and TRBJ1-4; D is possibly TRBD1 (6 bases). The sequenced fragment ends 3 residues before the CDR3 boundary, so the rest is inferred from the germline J gene. In germline, CDR1 is LNHDA, CDR2 SQIVND (reference sequence). Between the trimmed V and J ends, which lost 5 bases and 6 bases, there was a span of 16 bases. The CDR3 is 15 amino acids.

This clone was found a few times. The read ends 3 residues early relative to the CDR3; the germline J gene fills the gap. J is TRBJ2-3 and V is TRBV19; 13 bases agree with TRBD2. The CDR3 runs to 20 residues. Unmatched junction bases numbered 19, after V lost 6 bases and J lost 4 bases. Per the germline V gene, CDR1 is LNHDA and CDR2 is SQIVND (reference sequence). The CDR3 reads CASRPIGGGSTSGGADTQYF. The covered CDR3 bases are TGTGCCAGTAGACCCATAGGAGGGGGCTCCACTAGCGGGGGGGCAGATACG.

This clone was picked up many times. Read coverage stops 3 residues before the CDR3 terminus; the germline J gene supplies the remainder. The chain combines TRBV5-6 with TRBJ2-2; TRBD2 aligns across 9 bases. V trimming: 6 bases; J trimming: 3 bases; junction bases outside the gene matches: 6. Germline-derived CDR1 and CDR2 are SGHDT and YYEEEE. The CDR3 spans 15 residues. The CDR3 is CASIPSGEYTGELFF. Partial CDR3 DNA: TGTGCCAGCATCCCTAGCGGGGAGTACACCGGGGAG.

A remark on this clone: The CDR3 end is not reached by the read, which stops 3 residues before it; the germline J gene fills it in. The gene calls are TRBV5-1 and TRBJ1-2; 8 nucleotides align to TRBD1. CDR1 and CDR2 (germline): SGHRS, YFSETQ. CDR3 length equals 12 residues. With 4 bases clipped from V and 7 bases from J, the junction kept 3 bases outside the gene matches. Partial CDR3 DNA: TGCGCCAGCAGCACGGACAGGGTTGGC. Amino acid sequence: CASSTDRVG. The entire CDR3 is CASSTDRVGYTF.

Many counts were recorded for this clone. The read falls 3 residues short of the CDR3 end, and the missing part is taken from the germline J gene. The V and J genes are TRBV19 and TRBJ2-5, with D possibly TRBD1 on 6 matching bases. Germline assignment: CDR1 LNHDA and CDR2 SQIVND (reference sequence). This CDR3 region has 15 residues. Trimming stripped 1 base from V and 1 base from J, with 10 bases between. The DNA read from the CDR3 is TGTGCCAGTAGTATAGCAGGGACATCCCAAGAGACC. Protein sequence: CASSIAGTSQET. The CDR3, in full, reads CASSIAGTSQETQYF.

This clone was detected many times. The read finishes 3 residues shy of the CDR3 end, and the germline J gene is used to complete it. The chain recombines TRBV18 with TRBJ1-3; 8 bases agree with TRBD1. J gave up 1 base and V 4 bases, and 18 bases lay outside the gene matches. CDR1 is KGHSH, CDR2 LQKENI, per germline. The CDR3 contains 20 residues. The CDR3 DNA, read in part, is TGTGCCAGCTCACTGAGCCCCCCGGGACAGGCAATCGTTTCTGGAAACACC. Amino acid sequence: CASSLSPPGQAIVSGNT. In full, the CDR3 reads CASSLSPPGQAIVSGNTIYF.

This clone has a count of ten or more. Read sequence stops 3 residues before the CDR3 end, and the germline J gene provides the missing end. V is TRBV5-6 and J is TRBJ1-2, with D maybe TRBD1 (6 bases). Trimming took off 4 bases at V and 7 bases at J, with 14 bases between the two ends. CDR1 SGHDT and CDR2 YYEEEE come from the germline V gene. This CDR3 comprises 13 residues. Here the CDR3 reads CASSPTGSRGYTF. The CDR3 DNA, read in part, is TGTGCCAGCAGCCCTACAGGGAGTCGTGGC.

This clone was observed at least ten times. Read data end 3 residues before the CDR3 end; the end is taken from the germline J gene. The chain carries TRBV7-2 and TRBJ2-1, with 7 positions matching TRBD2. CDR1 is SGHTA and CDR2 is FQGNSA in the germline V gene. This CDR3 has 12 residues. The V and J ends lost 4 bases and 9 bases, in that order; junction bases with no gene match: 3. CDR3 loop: CASSSRTSEQFF. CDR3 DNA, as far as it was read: TGTGCCAGCAGCTCACGGACTAGTGAG.

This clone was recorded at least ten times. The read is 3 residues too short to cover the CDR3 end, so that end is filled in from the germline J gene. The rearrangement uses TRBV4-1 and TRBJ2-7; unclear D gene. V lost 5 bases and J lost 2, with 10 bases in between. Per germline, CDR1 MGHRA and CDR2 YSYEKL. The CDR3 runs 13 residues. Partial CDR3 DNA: TGCGCCAGCAGCTCGGCGGTTACCTACGAG. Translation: CASSSAVTYE. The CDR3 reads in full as CASSSAVTYEQYF.